The 10 T cell receptor beta chains below all came from one sample that was sequenced in a study of shared clonotypes between healthy human individuals. Clones were sequenced by immunoSEQ multiplex PCR, and TCRdb holds only the in-frame ones, with some missing. The data hold about 1.5 million clones, with approximately 98% observed a single time. Sequencing was done on a sample of naive CD4+ T cells sorted from blood. Noted subset: CD45RA+ positively selected. Receptors originate from a man under 40 in good health.

J is TRBJ2-7 and V is TRBV9, with 8 bases matching TRBD2. V shed 1 base, J shed 3 bases, and the junction held 3 bases outside the gene matches. This CDR3 is 14 amino acids long. The germline gives CDR1 SGDLS, CDR2 YYNGEE. CDR3 loop: CASSVSREGYEQYF. In DNA form, the CDR3 reads TGTGCCAGCAGCGTAAGTCGGGAGGGCTACGAGCAGTACTTC.

The chain uses TRBV5-5 and TRBJ1-1; D call uncertain. The CDR3 runs to 13 residues. CDR1 and CDR2 from the germline V gene are SGHKS and YYEKEE (reference sequence). Trimming took off 1 base at V and 3 bases at J, with 7 bases between the two ends. CDR3: CASSLMRHTEAFF. The CDR3 DNA is TGTGCCAGCAGCTTGATGCGTCACACTGAAGCTTTCTTT.

The chain carries TRBV6-1 and TRBJ2-5, with D perhaps TRBD2 (6 bases). CDR1 is MNHNS, CDR2 SASEGT, per germline. Trimming took off 4 bases at V and 8 bases at J, with 14 bases between the two ends. The CDR3 length is 13 residues. Here the CDR3 DNA reads TGTGCCAGCAGTGCGCCGGGACTGGCAACCCAGTACTTC. The encoded protein is CASSAPGLATQYF.

DNA for the CDR3: TGTGCCAGCAGCTTAGTCCCTTTGGCGGGAGGAGGAGCTTTCTTT. It is translated as CASSLVPLAGGGAFF. The chain carries TRBV7-6 and TRBJ1-1; D unclear. The CDR3 has 15 amino acids. V shed 1 base and J shed 10 bases, with 19 bases lying between them. Germline CDR1 and CDR2: SGHVS and FNYEAQ.

The rearrangement uses TRBV7-2 and TRBJ1-1, with TRBD1 matching 10 bases. CDR1 SGHTA and CDR2 FQGNSA come from the germline V gene. The CDR3 spans 16 residues. The V segment lost 5 bases and the J segment 5 bases; nucleotides outside the gene matches: 11. The CDR3 is CASSPRTGGKRTEAFF. In DNA, the CDR3 is TGTGCCAGCAGCCCCCGGACAGGGGGAAAAAGGACTGAAGCTTTCTTT.

CDR3 loop: CASSFSGSQNNQPQHF. CDR3 DNA sequence: TGTGCCAGCAGTTTCTCGGGTTCACAGAACAATCAGCCCCAGCATTTT. The rearrangement uses TRBV27 and TRBJ1-5; no clear D gene. CDR3 length: 16 amino acids. The V end was cut by 3 bases, the J end by 3 bases, with 15 bases between. The germline gives CDR1 MNHEY, CDR2 SMNVEV (reference sequence).

The chain uses TRBV18 and TRBJ1-2; 7 nucleotides agree with TRBD1. Germline CDR1 reads KGHSH; CDR2 reads LQKENI. The CDR3 spans 15 residues. The V and J ends lost 3 bases and 7 bases, in that order; junction bases with no gene match: 11. CDR3 sequence reads: CASSPYKQGPGGYTF. The CDR3, as DNA: TGTGCCAGCTCACCTTATAAACAGGGGCCTGGTGGCTACACCTTC.

The genes are TRBV7-8 and TRBJ2-1; the D gene is possibly TRBD2 (6 bases). The length of the CDR3 is 15 residues. Germline assignment: CDR1 SGHVS and CDR2 FQNEAQ. V lost 5 bases and J 5 bases, leaving 16 bases between the germline ends. CDR3 bases: TGTGCCAGCAGCCGCGCGTCTCTAGCGCACAATGAGCAGTTCTTC. Translating gives CASSRASLAHNEQFF.

CDR3 protein: CASTNFGRSYEQYF. As DNA, the CDR3 is TGTGCCAGCACCAATTTCGGCAGGTCCTACGAGCAGTACTTC. The V gene is TRBV28, the J gene TRBJ2-7; no clear D. Trimming removed 7 bases at V and 1 base at J, with 14 bases between. CDR3 length equals 14 residues. The germline V gene has CDR1 MDHEN and CDR2 SYDVKM.

The chain is built from TRBV27 and TRBJ2-1; TRBD2 matches 9 bases. The CDR3 sequence is 17 residues long. Germline-derived CDR1 and CDR2 are MNHEY and SMNVEV (reference sequence). Trimming removed 6 bases from V and 1 base from J; junction bases left unmatched: 10. The CDR3 region has the DNA TGTGCCAGCAGCCAAGCCCCGACTAGCGGATCCTACAATGAGCAGTTCTTC. Amino acids: CASSQAPTSGSYNEQFF.